This T cell receptor beta chain was captured by sequencing in a study of human T cells and chemical hapten exposure. Findings and caveats of the study: The number of TCRs above 1 in 1000 frequency did not change after DPC sensitization.

Time point meaning: patch test 2, 6 weeks after DPC sensitization. Treatment defined: therapeutic diphenylcyclopropenone sensitization with weekly scalp DPC. Before extraction, the whole blood was not fractionated, and total RNA was taken from it. At least ten counts were recorded for this clonotype. Its antigen is as yet unknown. Each CDR3 protein is one row after TCRdb ran MiXCR on the RACE reads. The sample lists tens of thousands of distinct CDR3 sequences; about 9.4% were seen once. This specimen was whole blood, taken in connection with sensitization to the hapten diphenylcyclopropenone (DPC). This receptor was identified in a woman between 50 and 59 years old with alopecia areata. Some clones in this sample may be carry-over from other donors' samples.

CDR3 nucleotide sequence: TGTGCCAGCAGTGTAACTGGGGTGGGAGAGACCCAGTACTTC. It yields the protein CASSVTGVGETQYF. The chain joins TRBV6-1 to TRBJ2-5; D is undetermined. V lost 4 bases to trimming and J lost 4 bases, with 13 bases between them. The CDR3 is made up of 14 amino acids. The germline gives CDR1 MNHNS, CDR2 SASEGT.